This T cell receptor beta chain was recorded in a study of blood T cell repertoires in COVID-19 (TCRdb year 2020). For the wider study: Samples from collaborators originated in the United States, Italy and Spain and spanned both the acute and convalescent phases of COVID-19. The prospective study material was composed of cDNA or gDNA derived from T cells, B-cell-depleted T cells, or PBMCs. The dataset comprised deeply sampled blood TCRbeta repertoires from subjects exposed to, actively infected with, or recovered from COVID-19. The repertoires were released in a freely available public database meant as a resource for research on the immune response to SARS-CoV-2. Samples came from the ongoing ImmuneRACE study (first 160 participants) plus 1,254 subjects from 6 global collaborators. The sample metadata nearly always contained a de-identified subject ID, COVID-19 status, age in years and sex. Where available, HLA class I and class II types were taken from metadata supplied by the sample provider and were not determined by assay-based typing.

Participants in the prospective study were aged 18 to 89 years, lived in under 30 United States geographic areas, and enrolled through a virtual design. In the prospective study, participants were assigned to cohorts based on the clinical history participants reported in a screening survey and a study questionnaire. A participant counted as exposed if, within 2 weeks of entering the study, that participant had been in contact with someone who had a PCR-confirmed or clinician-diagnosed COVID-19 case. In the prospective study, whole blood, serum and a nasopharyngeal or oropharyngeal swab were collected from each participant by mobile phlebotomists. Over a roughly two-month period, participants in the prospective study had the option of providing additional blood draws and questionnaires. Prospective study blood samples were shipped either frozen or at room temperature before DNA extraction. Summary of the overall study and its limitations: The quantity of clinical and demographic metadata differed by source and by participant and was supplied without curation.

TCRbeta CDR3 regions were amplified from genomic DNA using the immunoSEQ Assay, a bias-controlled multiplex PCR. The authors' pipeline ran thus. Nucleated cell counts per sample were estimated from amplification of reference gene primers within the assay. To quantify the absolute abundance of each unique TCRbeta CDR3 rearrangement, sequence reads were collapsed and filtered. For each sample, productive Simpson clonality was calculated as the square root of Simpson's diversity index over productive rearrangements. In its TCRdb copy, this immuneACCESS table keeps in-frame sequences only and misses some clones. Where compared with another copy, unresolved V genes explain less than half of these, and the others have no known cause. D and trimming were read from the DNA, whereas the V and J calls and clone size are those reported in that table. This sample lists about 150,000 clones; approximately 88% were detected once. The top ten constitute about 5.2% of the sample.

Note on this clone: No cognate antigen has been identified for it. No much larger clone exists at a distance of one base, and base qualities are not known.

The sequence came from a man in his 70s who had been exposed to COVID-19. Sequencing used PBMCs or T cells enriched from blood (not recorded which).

CDR3 reads: CASSLYAGGNQPQHF. The DNA sequence is as follows: TGTGCCAGCAGTTTGTACGCCGGAGGCAATCAGCCCCAGCATTTT. The chain couples TRBV28 to TRBJ1-5; a confident D gene designation cannot be given. CDR1 is given as MDHEN and CDR2 as SYDVKM, both from the germline V gene. V loses 3 bases of germline sequence and J loses 2 bases, and the interval between the two ends is 11 bases. The CDR3, cysteine through phenylalanine, is 15 amino acids long. The DNA shown is the 45-base CDR3, in frame from base 1.